One sample yielded the 21 T cell receptor beta chains listed below, sequenced in a study of cytomegalovirus exposure and HLA in healthy donors. PCR amplification relied on 60 Vbeta primers (plus 13 Jbeta primers). Method: immunoSEQ multiplex PCR; TCRdb's copy keeps in-frame clones and lacks some. This sample has about 180,000 clones, with 79% found just once. Sequenced material: PBMCs. The origin of the receptors is a woman aged 35 to 49 in good health and CMV-seronegative.

This chain links TRBV4-2 with TRBJ1-4, with D maybe TRBD1 (5 bases). This CDR3 is 16 amino acids long. In germline, CDR1 is LGHNA, CDR2 YNFKEQ. The V end was cut by 0 bases, the J end by 8 bases, with 16 bases between. CDR3 sequence: CASSQETVSGGEKLFF. In DNA, the CDR3 is TGTGCCAGCAGCCAAGAGACAGTTTCGGGAGGGGAAAAACTGTTTTTT.

The chain's CDR3 is CASSTRTGGGYGYTF. The CDR3 DNA sequence: TGTGCCAGCAGCACCAGGACAGGGGGCGGCTATGGCTACACCTTC. The J gene is TRBJ1-2, the V gene TRBV6-4; 11 bases are shared with TRBD1. The CDR3 covers 15 residues. Germline loops: CDR1 MRHNA, CDR2 SNTAGT. The V and J ends lost 6 bases and 4 bases, in that order; junction bases with no gene match: 7.

This clone came up a few times. This chain uses TRBV5-1 with TRBJ2-1; possibly TRBD1 for D (5 bases). The germline V and J ends were trimmed by 3 bases and 1 base, with 11 bases remaining between them. The V gene's germline CDR1 is SGHRS and CDR2 YFSETQ. The CDR3 totals 15 residues. CDR3 sequence reads: CASSSSGLSYNEQFF. The CDR3 nucleotides are TGCGCCAGCAGCTCCTCAGGGTTGTCCTACAATGAGCAGTTCTTC.

As for this clone: The junction differs from germline at one of its ends, possibly a read error. J is TRBJ1-2 and V is TRBV9; no clear D gene. There are 11 residues in the CDR3. Germline V gene data show CDR1 as SGDLS and CDR2 as YYNGEE. The CDR3 nucleotides are TGTGCCAGCAGCGCAGAACCCCAGTTGGCCTTC. This gives the protein CASSAEPQLAF.

The chain joins TRBV6-5 to TRBJ2-1, with TRBD2 matching over 7 bases. CDR3 length equals 14 residues. Germline V CDR1 and CDR2: MNHEY, SVGAGI. With 7 bases clipped from V and 3 bases from J, the junction kept 6 bases outside the gene matches. In DNA form, the CDR3 reads TGTGCCAGCATTAGGAGCGGGGACTACAATGAGCAGTTCTTC. Translating gives CASIRSGDYNEQFF.

The J gene is TRBJ2-2, the V gene TRBV27, with unresolved D. The CDR3 covers 14 residues. Germline V gene data show CDR1 as MNHEY and CDR2 as SMNVEV (reference sequence). Trimming stripped 9 bases from V and 0 bases from J, with 11 bases between. Here the CDR3 DNA reads TGTGCCAGTCATCCTCTAACGAACACCGGGGAGCTGTTTTTT. Amino acid sequence: CASHPLTNTGELFF.

This clone was seen only a few times. The rearrangement joins TRBV5-4 to TRBJ1-2; 7 bases match TRBD1. This CDR3 region has 15 residues. The germline V gene has CDR1 SGHNT and CDR2 YYREEE (reference sequence). V was pared by 2 bases and J by 0 bases, with 4 bases of the junction left unmatched. The CDR3 loop is CASSLGGTANYGYTF. CDR3 nucleotides: TGTGCCAGCAGCTTAGGGGGCACGGCTAACTATGGCTACACCTTC. Full variable domain (rest looked up from reference TRBV5-4 and TRBJ1-2): ETGVTQSPTHLIKTRGQQVTLRCSSQSGHNTVSWYQQALGQGPQFIFQYYREEENGRGNFPPRFSGLQFPNYSSELNVNALELDDSALYLCASSLGGTANYGYTFGSGTRLTVV.

Remarks on this clone: One junction end disagrees with the germline gene, perhaps due to a read error. The chain links TRBV7-2 to TRBJ2-5; D call uncertain. The CDR3 length is 14 residues. The V gene's germline CDR1 is SGHTA and CDR2 FQGNSA. Here the CDR3 DNA reads TGTGTCAGCAGCTTAGATCTGTACCAAGAGACCCAGTACTTC. Its translation is CVSSLDLYQETQYF.

This rearrangement joins TRBV29-1 to TRBJ2-1, with 7 bases matching TRBD1. J lost 3 bases, V lost 7 bases, and 3 bases had no gene match. CDR3 length equals 12 residues. CDR1 is SQVTM and CDR2 is ANQGSEA in the germline V gene. CDR3 nucleotide sequence: TGCAGCGGGGGGACAGACTACAATGAGCAGTTCTTC. Translation: CSGGTDYNEQFF.

This rearrangement joins TRBV7-8 to TRBJ2-1, with D hard to call. The CDR3 length is 17 residues. Germline CDR1 and CDR2: SGHVS and FQNEAQ. V lost 2 bases, J lost 0 bases, and 14 bases lay in between. CDR3 coding DNA: TGTGCCAGCAGCTTACTGGAAGGCGGATTCTCCTACAATGAGCAGTTCTTC. Its translation is CASSLLEGGFSYNEQFF.

The gene calls are TRBV6-5 and TRBJ1-4, with 10 bases aligning to TRBD1. The junction had 11 bases not matched to a gene; V was cut back by 6 bases and J by 13 bases. CDR1 and CDR2 (germline): MNHEY, SVGAGI. The CDR3 spans 14 residues. In DNA, the CDR3 is TGTGCCAGCAGACCTAGTGGACAGGGGGTGATACTGTTTTTT. It translates to CASRPSGQGVILFF.

V and J are TRBV6-1 and TRBJ2-3, with D maybe TRBD2 (6 bases). This CDR3 has 15 residues. CDR1 and CDR2 from the germline V gene are MNHNS and SASEGT. V dropped 6 bases and J dropped 3 bases, with 16 bases sitting between them. This CDR3 reads CASSPRRVGTDTQYF. CDR3 bases: TGTGCCAGCAGCCCCCGGAGGGTGGGGACAGATACGCAGTATTTT.

V usage is TRBV5-4 and J usage is TRBJ2-2; possibly TRBD1 for D (5 bases). Trimming took off 4 bases at V and 3 bases at J, with 13 bases between the two ends. The CDR3 runs 15 residues. Germline CDR1 is SGHNT and CDR2 is YYREEE (reference sequence). The CDR3 here is CASSPEPGYTGELFF. The CDR3 nucleotides read TGTGCCAGCAGCCCTGAGCCAGGGTACACCGGGGAGCTGTTTTTT. Using reference TRBV5-4 and TRBJ2-2 for the parts outside the CDR3, the full variable domain is ETGVTQSPTHLIKTRGQQVTLRCSSQSGHNTVSWYQQALGQGPQFIFQYYREEENGRGNFPPRFSGLQFPNYSSELNVNALELDDSALYLCASSPEPGYTGELFFGEGSRLTVL.

The chain has TRBV6-1 and TRBJ2-5; tentative D call: TRBD1 (6 bases). The CDR3 sequence is 13 residues long. CDR1 and CDR2 from the germline V gene are MNHNS and SASEGT. V lost 5 bases and J lost 9, with 16 bases in between. CDR3 nucleotide sequence: TGTGCCAGCAGTTCTTTAACCCAGGGGTCCCAGTACTTC. Translating it yields CASSSLTQGSQYF.

This clone was detected only once. The rearrangement uses TRBV27 and TRBJ2-1, with D possibly matching TRBD2 (7 bases). The germline gives CDR1 MNHEY, CDR2 SMNVEV (reference sequence). Trimming left V 5 bases short and J 5 bases short, with 25 bases between. This CDR3 has 18 residues. The CDR3: CASSLRVEGEGRDNEQFF. The CDR3 DNA reads as TGTGCCAGCAGTCTCAGGGTAGAGGGGGAGGGCCGTGACAATGAGCAGTTCTTC.

In its sample, this clone was seen a few times. The gene calls are TRBV6-6 and TRBJ1-4, with D possibly being TRBD1 (5 bases). V was clipped by 3 bases and J by 5 bases, with 10 bases between them. Germline CDR1 is MNHNY and CDR2 is SVGAGI (reference sequence). This CDR3 has 14 amino acids. The CDR3 region is CASSYRGLNEKLFF. The CDR3 DNA is TGTGCCAGCAGTTATCGGGGGTTAAATGAAAAACTGTTTTTT.

This clone was counted between two and nine times. J is TRBJ2-1 and V is TRBV7-2, with 8 bases lining up with TRBD1. Trimming removed 5 bases from V and 8 bases from J; junction bases left unmatched: 11. Germline CDR1 is SGHTA and CDR2 is FQGNSA. The CDR3 contains 15 residues. The CDR3 is CASSPPDREVDEQFF. For the CDR3, the DNA is TGTGCCAGCAGCCCACCGGACAGGGAGGTTGATGAGCAGTTCTTC. Supplemented by reference TRBV7-2 and TRBJ2-1, the full variable domain reads GAGVSQSPSNKVTEKGKDVELRCDPISGHTALYWYRQSLGQGLEFLIYFQGNSAPDKSGLPSDRFSAERTGGSVSTLTIQRTQQEDSAVYLCASSPPDREVDEQFFGPGTRLTVL.

J is TRBJ1-3 and V is TRBV6-5; 10 bases map to TRBD1. J gave up 5 bases and V 3 bases, and 7 bases lay outside the gene matches. Per germline, CDR1 MNHEY and CDR2 SVGAGI. The CDR3 contains 16 residues. CDR3 DNA: TGTGCCAGCAGTTATCGGCCGGGACAGGGGCGAAACACCATATATTTT. Encoded protein: CASSYRPGQGRNTIYF.

The rearrangement uses TRBV9 and TRBJ2-3; TRBD2 aligns across 9 bases. CDR3 length: 16 amino acids. The trim removed 0 bases at V and 4 bases at J, leaving 6 bases unmatched. Per the germline V gene, CDR1 is SGDLS and CDR2 is YYNGEE. The CDR3 reads CASSVDLAGRSDTQYF. The CDR3 nucleotides read TGTGCCAGCAGCGTAGACCTAGCGGGAAGGTCAGATACGCAGTATTTT.

This chain connects TRBV6-1 to TRBJ1-4, with TRBD1 matching over 8 bases. Germline CDR1 is MNHNS and CDR2 is SASEGT. CDR3 length: 17 amino acids. Trimming took 4 bases from V and 7 from J; bases not matched to a gene: 14. The CDR3 protein is CASSGIGQGAISEKLFF. CDR3 DNA: TGTGCCAGCAGTGGCATTGGACAGGGAGCCATTTCTGAAAAACTGTTTTTT.

The genes are TRBV5-5 and TRBJ1-5; no definite D call. Trimming removed 0 bases at V and 5 bases at J, with 9 bases between. CDR1 is SGHKS, CDR2 YYEKEE, per germline (reference sequence). This CDR3 has 14 residues. In DNA, the CDR3 is TGTGCCAGCAGCTTGGCTTTGTCGGATCAGCCCCAGCATTTT. Residues: CASSLALSDQPQHF. Drawing the rest from reference TRBV5-5 and TRBJ1-5, the complete variable domain is DAGVTQSPTHLIKTRGQQVTLRCSPISGHKSVSWYQQVLGQGPQFIFQYYEKEERGRGNFPDRFSARQFPNYSSELNVNALLLGDSALYLCASSLALSDQPQHFGDGTRLSIL.